In its sample, the clone carrying this T cell receptor beta chain was seen a few times. This specimen comes from a study of control samples from healthy donors and cancer patients. CDR3 size: 13 residues. Trimming stripped 1 base from V and 6 bases from J, with 9 bases between. Germline V gene lookup returns CDR1 GTSNPN and CDR2 SVGIG (reference sequence). The table came from immunoSEQ multiplex PCR; TCRdb's copy has only in-frame clones and leaves some out. Here the sample spans 120,000 or so clones, approximately 89% being singletons. Sequences were obtained from blood. The receptor's source is a woman aged 18-29 years in good health. The gene calls are TRBV30 and TRBJ2-2; TRBD2 might be the D (6 bases). The CDR3 bases are TGTGCCTGGAGTGAAGGGAGGTCCGGGGAGCTGTTTTTT. Amino acid sequence: CAWSEGRSGELFF. Full variable domain (rest looked up from reference TRBV30 and TRBJ2-2): SQTIHQWPATLVQPVGSPLSLECTVEGTSNPNLYWYRQAAGRGLQLLFYSVGIGQISSEVPQNLSASRPQDRQFILSSKKLLLSDSGFYLCAWSEGRSGELFFGEGSRLTVL.